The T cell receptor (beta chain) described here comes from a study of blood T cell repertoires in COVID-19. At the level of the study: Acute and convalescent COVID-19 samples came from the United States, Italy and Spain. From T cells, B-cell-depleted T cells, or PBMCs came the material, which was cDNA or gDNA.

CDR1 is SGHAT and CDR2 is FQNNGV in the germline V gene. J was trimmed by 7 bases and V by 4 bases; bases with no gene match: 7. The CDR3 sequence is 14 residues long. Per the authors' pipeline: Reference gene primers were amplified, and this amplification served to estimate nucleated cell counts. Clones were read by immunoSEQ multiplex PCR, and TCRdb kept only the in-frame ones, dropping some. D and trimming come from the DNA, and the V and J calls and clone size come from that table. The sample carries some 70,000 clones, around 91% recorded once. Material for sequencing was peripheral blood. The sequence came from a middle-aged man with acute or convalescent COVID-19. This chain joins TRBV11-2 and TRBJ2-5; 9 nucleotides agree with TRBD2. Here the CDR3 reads CASSSGLAGGTQYF. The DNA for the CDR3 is TGTGCCAGCAGCTCGGGACTAGCCGGAGGGACCCAGTACTTC.